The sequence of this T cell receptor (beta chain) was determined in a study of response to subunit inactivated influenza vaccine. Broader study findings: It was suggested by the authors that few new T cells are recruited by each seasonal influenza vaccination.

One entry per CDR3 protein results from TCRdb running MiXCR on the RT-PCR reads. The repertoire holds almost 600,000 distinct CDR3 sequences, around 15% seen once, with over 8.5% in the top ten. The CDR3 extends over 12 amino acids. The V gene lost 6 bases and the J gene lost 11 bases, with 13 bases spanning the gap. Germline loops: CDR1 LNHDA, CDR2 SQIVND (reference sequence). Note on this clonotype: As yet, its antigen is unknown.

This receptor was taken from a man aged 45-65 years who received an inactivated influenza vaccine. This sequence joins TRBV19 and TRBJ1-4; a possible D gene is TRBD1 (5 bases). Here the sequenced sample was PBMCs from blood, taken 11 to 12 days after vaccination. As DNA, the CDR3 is TGTGCCAGTAGCCCCCAGGGTCGGAAACTGTTTTTT. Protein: CASSPQGRKLFF.